This T cell receptor (beta chain) was documented in a study of T cells in Graves' hyperthyroidism and ophthalmopathy. Amplified TCR beta CDR3 regions derived from RNA transcripts. In the first-round RT-PCR of the TCR CDR3, the HTBI primer set was used. TCRdb independently ran MiXCR on the multiplex PCR reads; one entry per CDR3 protein. The table lists more than 550,000 distinct CDR3 sequences, around 15% of them singletons, with 15% to 18% in the top ten. This clonotype was picked up a small number of times. Input material: blood. This clonotype originated in a man aged 50 to 59 with Graves' hyperthyroidism.

The CDR3 is CASSQGAQGAAYEQYF. CDR3 in DNA: TGCGCCAGCAGCCAAGGGGCACAGGGTGCGGCCTACGAGCAGTACTTC. The V call is TRBV4-1, the J call TRBJ2-7; a possible D gene is TRBD1 (6 bases). The V end lost 1 base, the J end lost 2 bases, and 15 bases lay between the germline ends. The CDR3 contains 16 residues. Germline V gene lookup returns CDR1 MGHRA and CDR2 YSYEKL.